This T cell receptor (beta chain) was documented in a study of T cell repertoires in cytomegalovirus infection. Germline trimming cut 8 bases from V and 5 bases from J; bases unmatched to any gene: 10. There are 15 residues in the CDR3. This clonotype was seen at least ten times. Its specificity is unknown. TCRdb redid the calling of the reads with MiXCR, one entry per CDR3 protein. The sample has more than 45,000 distinct CDR3 sequences, about 18% seen once. This chain joins TRBV12-3 or TRBV12-4 and TRBJ1-4; TRBD1 agrees at 8 bases. Sample: CD8+ T cells from cultured PBMCs, taken from culture after CMV antigen stimulation. This sequence originates from a human donor in good health (CMV status not recorded). Some clones in this sample may be carry-over from other donors' samples. CDR3 sequence: CASGRRTGTNEKLFF. The DNA of the CDR3 is TGTGCCAGCGGCCGGAGGACAGGGACGAATGAAAAACTGTTTTTT.